Sequencing of this TCR beta chain was carried out in a study of response to subunit inactivated influenza vaccine. TCRdb re-derived calls from the RT-PCR reads in MiXCR, one entry per CDR3 protein. There are some 160,000 distinct CDR3 sequences in the sample; approximately 10% occur only once, and around an eighth lies in the top ten. About this clonotype: A read error may be the cause here, since a much bigger clone is one base away.

The CDR3 consists of 19 residues. Germline-derived CDR1 and CDR2 are MNHNS and SASEGT. This sample comprised non-naive T cells sorted from PBMCs, obtained around seven weeks after vaccination. The rearrangement links TRBV6-1 to TRBJ2-2; 10 positions agree with TRBD2. The TCR originated in a middle-aged man who received an inactivated influenza vaccine. The CDR3 DNA reads as TGTGTCAGCAGTCTCTCCATTCTAGCGGGGGCCGTTGGCGACGGGGAGCTGTTTTTT. Translating it yields CVSSLSILAGAVGDGELFF.